These 28 T cell receptor beta chains share one sample of origin, sequenced in a study of blood T cell repertoires in COVID-19. TCRdb's table, derived via immunoSEQ multiplex PCR, lists solely in-frame clones and lacks some. The profile shows hundreds of thousands of clones, approximately 83% of them singletons. Source material: PBMCs or T cells enriched from blood (not recorded which). These TCRs come from a young man who had recovered from COVID-19.

The chain has TRBV5-1 and TRBJ1-2; D is unclear. V dropped 6 bases and J dropped 1 base, with 16 bases sitting between them. This CDR3 has 15 amino acids. Germline V gene data show CDR1 as SGHRS and CDR2 as YFSETQ. CDR3 in DNA: TGCGCCAGCACCCAACGGGCGGGGATTAACTATGGCTACACCTTC. Translated: CASTQRAGINYGYTF.

The V and J genes are TRBV2 and TRBJ2-3, with 8 positions matching TRBD2. The CDR3 has 17 residues. The germline V gene has CDR1 SNHLY and CDR2 FYNNEI. The junction had 9 bases not matched to a gene; V was cut back by 4 bases and J by 0 bases. CDR3 sequence (DNA): TGTGCCAGCAGTGTTAAGGCGGGGGGCCTCAGCACAGATACGCAGTATTTT. This sequence encodes CASSVKAGGLSTDTQYF.

The chain joins TRBV6-2 or TRBV6-3 to TRBJ1-1; TRBD1 agrees at 7 bases. The V and J ends lost 2 bases and 3 bases, in that order; junction bases with no gene match: 12. Germline V gene lookup returns CDR1 MNHEY and CDR2 SVGEGT. CDR3 length equals 17 residues. The CDR3 nucleotides read TGTGCCAGCAGTTACCCCTTTGGTAGGGGGCAAGACACTGAAGCTTTCTTT. Translating it yields CASSYPFGRGQDTEAFF.

This chain connects TRBV5-1 to TRBJ1-4; possibly TRBD1 for D (5 bases). From germline, CDR1 is SGHRS and CDR2 YFSETQ. The CDR3 covers 15 residues. The V and J ends lost 0 bases and 8 bases respectively, with 14 bases between them. CDR3 residues: CASSLEWAGREKLFF. CDR3 DNA sequence: TGCGCCAGCAGCTTGGAATGGGCAGGGAGGGAAAAACTGTTTTTT.

The rearrangement links TRBV9 to TRBJ1-2, with D maybe TRBD1 (6 bases). CDR1 is SGDLS, CDR2 YYNGEE, per germline. With 2 bases removed from V and 4 bases from J, the gap between germline ends came to 12 bases. The length of the CDR3 is 14 residues. DNA for the CDR3: TGTGCCAGCAGCGTTCAAGGGGGTACCTATGGCTACACCTTC. It translates to CASSVQGGTYGYTF.

This clone occurred a few times. CDR3 nucleotides: TGTGCCAGCAGCTTACGGGTGGGGCAGCCCACAGATACGCAGTATTTT. Amino acid sequence: CASSLRVGQPTDTQYF. The chain has TRBV7-8 and TRBJ2-3; D possibly corresponds to TRBD1 (5 bases). The germline V and J ends were trimmed by 2 bases and 2 bases, with 14 bases remaining between them. The germline V gene encodes CDR1 SGHVS and CDR2 FQNEAQ. The length of the CDR3 is 16 residues.

J is TRBJ2-1 and V is TRBV3-1 (or the pseudogene TRBV3-2); 8 bases are a match to TRBD2. V was clipped by 8 bases and J by 4 bases; unmatched bases: 10. This CDR3 has 15 amino acids. CDR1 and CDR2 from the germline V gene are LGHDT and YNNKEL (reference sequence). The CDR3 region is CASPIAGGIYNEQFF. The CDR3 region has the DNA TGTGCCAGCCCCATCGCGGGGGGCATTTACAATGAGCAGTTCTTC.

The gene calls are TRBV6-2 or TRBV6-3 and TRBJ2-3, with no clear D. Germline V gene data show CDR1 as MNHEY and CDR2 as SVGEGT. The V end lost 2 bases, the J end lost 2 bases, and 8 bases lay between the germline ends. There are 14 residues in the CDR3. CDR3 sequence: CASSYGAHTDTQYF. CDR3 nucleotides: TGTGCCAGCAGTTACGGAGCCCACACAGATACGCAGTATTTT.

Points on this clone: Other DNA sequences from this sample encode an identical CDR3 as well. The V gene is TRBV6-5, the J gene TRBJ1-5, with a possible D match to TRBD1 (6 bases). Germline loops: CDR1 MNHEY, CDR2 SVGAGI. Trimming pared 11 bases from V and 3 bases from J, leaving 14 bases between. This CDR3 is 13 amino acids long. The CDR3 nucleotides read TGTGCCTCCCGACAGGTGAACAATCAGCCCCAGCATTTT. Translated: CASRQVNNQPQHF.

V is TRBV5-1 and J is TRBJ1-2; 11 nucleotides match TRBD1. The CDR3 spans 14 residues. V gave up 4 bases and J gave up 5 bases; unmatched junction bases: 4. Germline assignment: CDR1 SGHRS and CDR2 YFSETQ. The CDR3 reads CASSHGTGGYGYTF. The CDR3 DNA follows: TGCGCCAGCAGCCATGGGACAGGGGGGTATGGCTACACCTTC.

V and J are TRBV7-9 and TRBJ1-4, with unresolved D. The V and J ends lost 2 bases and 10 bases respectively, with 17 bases between them. The CDR3 is 15 amino acids. Germline CDR1 SEHNR, CDR2 FQNEAQ (reference sequence). The DNA for the CDR3 is TGTGCCAGCAGCTTATGGCCAAGCGTTTCGGGAAAACTGTTTTTT. The encoded protein is CASSLWPSVSGKLFF.

The gene calls are TRBV10-2 and TRBJ2-5, with TRBD2 matching over 7 bases. This CDR3 is 12 amino acids long. The germline gives CDR1 WSHSY, CDR2 SAAADI. V lost 3 bases and J lost 11; bases outside the gene matches: 6. The CDR3 sequence is CASSEALAAQYF. In nucleotides, the CDR3 is TGCGCCAGCAGTGAAGCGCTAGCGGCGCAGTACTTC.

The chain links TRBV5-4 to TRBJ2-7, with D possibly TRBD1 on 5 matching bases. In germline, CDR1 is SGHNT, CDR2 YYREEE (reference sequence). This CDR3 is 17 amino acids long. Trimming took 3 bases from V and 0 from J, leaving 19 bases between them. The CDR3 DNA reads TGTGCCAGCAGCTCCCTAGGGGTAGGGTTGGTCTCCTACGAGCAGTACTTC. Protein sequence: CASSSLGVGLVSYEQYF.

CDR3 sequence (DNA): TGTGCCAGCAGCTTCAACACCGACTCTGGAAACACCATATATTTT. Its protein is CASSFNTDSGNTIYF. This chain links TRBV5-4 with TRBJ1-3, with D unresolved. The CDR3 is made up of 15 amino acids. V lost 2 bases, J lost 0 bases, and 9 bases lay in between. The germline CDR1 and CDR2 sequences are SGHNT and YYREEE (reference sequence).

This clone was picked up one time. The chain recombines TRBV4-3 with TRBJ2-7; 7 bases are shared with TRBD1. Per germline, CDR1 LGHNA and CDR2 YSLEER. V lost 0 bases, J lost 1 base, and 3 bases stayed unmatched. The CDR3 consists of 15 residues. DNA for the CDR3: TGCGCCAGCAGCCAAGATTGGACAGGTTCCTACGAGCAGTACTTC. Translating gives CASSQDWTGSYEQYF.

The count of this clone is one. The rearrangement joins TRBV7-2 to TRBJ1-1, with unresolved D. This CDR3 region has 15 residues. The germline V gene encodes CDR1 SGHTA and CDR2 FQGNSA. Trimming shortened V by 0 bases and J by 1 base, and 9 bases separated the two germline ends. The CDR3 loop reads CASSLAPNGNTEAFF. CDR3 in DNA: TGTGCCAGCAGCTTAGCCCCCAACGGGAACACTGAAGCTTTCTTT. Full variable domain (remainder filled in from reference TRBV7-2 and TRBJ1-1): GAGVSQSPSNKVTEKGKDVELRCDPISGHTALYWYRQSLGQGLEFLIYFQGNSAPDKSGLPSDRFSAERTGGSVSTLTIQRTQQEDSAVYLCASSLAPNGNTEAFFGQGTRLTVV.

The chain employs TRBV4-3 and TRBJ1-1; weak D call: TRBD1 (5 bases). The CDR3 runs 14 residues. Trimming cost V 0 bases and J 7 bases, with 12 bases left between them. Germline V gene data show CDR1 as LGHNA and CDR2 as YSLEER. CDR3 nucleotides: TGCGCCAGCAGCCAAGAACGATGGAGGGGTGAAGCTTTCTTT. Its translation is CASSQERWRGEAFF.

The chain couples TRBV6-6 to TRBJ1-2, with D perhaps TRBD1 (5 bases). In germline, CDR1 is MNHNY, CDR2 SVGAGI (reference sequence). The CDR3 has 12 residues. Trimming cost V 2 bases and J 7 bases, with 8 bases left between them. CDR3 protein: CASSYRGVGYTF. CDR3 coding DNA: TGTGCCAGCAGTTACAGGGGTGTTGGCTACACCTTC.

In this sample, this clone turned up once. This chain links TRBV29-1 with TRBJ1-2, with 10 bases that match TRBD1. This CDR3 has 14 residues. Germline assignment: CDR1 SQVTM and CDR2 ANQGSEA. The V gene end was trimmed by 7 bases and the J gene end by 5 bases; junction bases not matched to a gene: 10. CDR3 nucleotides: TGCAGCGCACATCTCCGGGACAGGGGATATGGCTACACCTTC. Its protein is CSAHLRDRGYGYTF.

The chain employs TRBV5-5 and TRBJ1-4; 9 bases are a match to TRBD1. CDR3 size: 17 residues. V shed 4 bases, J shed 8 bases, and the junction held 15 bases outside the gene matches. Germline CDR1 SGHKS, CDR2 YYEKEE (reference sequence). The DNA for the CDR3 is TGTGCCAGCAGCGGTCCTCCGGGACAGGGTATCGTGGAAAAACTGTTTTTT. The encoded protein is CASSGPPGQGIVEKLFF.

The rearrangement joins TRBV7-2 to TRBJ1-6; tentative D call: TRBD1 (6 bases). This CDR3 has 15 amino acids. Germline V gene sequence: CDR1 SGHTA, CDR2 FQGNSA. The V end was cut by 6 bases, the J end by 6 bases, with 15 bases between. DNA for the CDR3: TGTGCCAGCAGGAAACAGGGTTTGGGTAATTCACCCCTCCACTTT. Its protein product is CASRKQGLGNSPLHF.

This chain joins TRBV27 and TRBJ1-4; a possible D gene is TRBD1 (5 bases). This CDR3 is 13 amino acids long. The V end was cut by 4 bases, the J end by 8 bases, with 11 bases between. Germline V lookup: CDR1 MNHEY, CDR2 SMNVEV (reference sequence). For the CDR3, the DNA is TGTGCCAGCAGTTGGCAGGGTGGCGAAAAACTGTTTTTT. It is translated as CASSWQGGEKLFF.

V and J are TRBV7-9 and TRBJ2-1, with TRBD1 matching 9 bases. V lost 5 bases and J lost 4; bases outside the gene matches: 6. Germline lookup yields CDR1 SEHNR and CDR2 FQNEAQ (reference sequence). CDR3 length equals 15 residues. In DNA form, the CDR3 reads TGTGCCAGCAGCCCCGGGACAGGGACTTACAATGAGCAGTTCTTC. Translated, it gives CASSPGTGTYNEQFF.

The V gene is TRBV7-2, the J gene TRBJ1-3, with 9 bases aligning to TRBD1. Trimming removed 5 bases from V and 4 bases from J; junction bases left unmatched: 18. CDR1 and CDR2 from the germline V gene are SGHTA and FQGNSA. CDR3 size: 19 residues. The CDR3 coding sequence is TGTGCCAGCAGCGGAAAGGGACAGGGACCTCCGGGGGCGGGAAACACCATATATTTT. Amino acid sequence: CASSGKGQGPPGAGNTIYF.

The genes are TRBV12-3 or TRBV12-4 and TRBJ1-4; D remains unclear. The V end lost 6 bases, the J end lost 2 bases, and 7 bases lay between the germline ends. The CDR3 contains 13 residues. CDR3 DNA sequence: TGTGCCAGCAGGCGGGCTACTAATGAAAAACTGTTTTTT. Its protein is CASRRATNEKLFF.

The chain employs TRBV2 and TRBJ2-1; no clear D gene. The CDR3 extends over 11 amino acids. Germline V gene sequence: CDR1 SNHLY, CDR2 FYNNEI. Between the trimmed V and J ends, which lost 8 bases and 5 bases, there was a span of 7 bases. The CDR3 reads CASAADNEQFF. The CDR3 DNA is TGTGCCAGCGCGGCCGACAATGAGCAGTTCTTC.

The V gene is TRBV9, the J gene TRBJ2-7, with 8 bases identical to TRBD2. V shed 4 bases, J shed 2 bases, and the junction held 11 bases outside the gene matches. The CDR3 has 16 residues. Germline V gene data show CDR1 as SGDLS and CDR2 as YYNGEE. The CDR3 reads CASSPAPTGGAYEQYF. The CDR3 region has the DNA TGTGCCAGCAGCCCAGCCCCGACGGGGGGGGCCTACGAGCAGTACTTC.

This chain joins TRBV9 and TRBJ1-6; D perhaps matches TRBD1 (6 bases). This CDR3 comprises 15 residues. Germline assignment: CDR1 SGDLS and CDR2 YYNGEE. Between the trimmed V and J ends, which lost 3 bases and 5 bases, there was a span of 12 bases. The CDR3, as DNA: TGTGCCAGCAGCGCCAGTCAGGGGAATAATTCACCCCTCCACTTT. Its protein is CASSASQGNNSPLHF.